These 22 T cell receptor beta chains were sequenced from one sample in a study of cytomegalovirus exposure and HLA in healthy donors listed by TCRdb under 2017. The library was produced with the immunoSEQ multiplex PCR assay. A mixture of 60 forward primers for TCR Vbeta segments and 13 reverse primers for TCR Jbeta segments was used in the multiplex PCR. TCRdb provides this immuneACCESS table in a form limited to in-frame rearrangements. Some clones are lacking; in checked studies, under half of them reflect an unresolved V gene, and why the rest are absent is not known. In this sample the table shows about 160,000 clones, 81% of which occur a single time. Around 1.3% of the sample goes to the ten largest clones. Sequenced input: PBMCs. The receptors come from a man over 45 in good health and CMV-seropositive.

The gene calls are TRBV7-9 and TRBJ2-7; 8 positions agree with TRBD2. After removal of 6 bases from V and 2 bases from J, the junction contained 3 bases not matched to a gene. CDR1 and CDR2 (germline): SEHNR, FQNEAQ (reference sequence). This CDR3 has 13 residues. The CDR3 DNA follows: TGTGCCAGCAGTCCCGGGGGGGCCTACGAGCAGTACTTC. It encodes CASSPGGAYEQYF.

The chain joins TRBV5-5 to TRBJ1-4; D might be TRBD1 (5 bases). Germline lookup yields CDR1 SGHKS and CDR2 YYEKEE (reference sequence). Trimming removed 4 bases at V and 2 bases at J, with 15 bases between. There are 16 residues in the CDR3. CDR3 protein: CASSLPLGGTNEKLFF. The CDR3, as DNA: TGTGCCAGCAGCCTTCCTCTCGGGGGTACTAATGAAAAACTGTTTTTT.

J is TRBJ1-1 and V is TRBV11-2; TRBD1 is a possible D gene (6 bases). The CDR3 covers 11 residues. Germline loops: CDR1 SGHAT, CDR2 FQNNGV. Trimming removed 6 bases from V and 8 bases from J, with 10 bases in between. This chain's CDR3 is CASRKGEEAFF. The CDR3 coding sequence is TGTGCCAGCAGAAAGGGGGAAGAAGCTTTCTTT.

This sequence joins TRBV28 and TRBJ2-7; D is possibly TRBD2 (6 bases). The V gene lost 6 bases and the J gene lost 3 bases, with 18 bases spanning the gap. Germline V CDR1 and CDR2: MDHEN, SYDVKM. The CDR3 totals 15 residues. CDR3 nucleotides: TGTGCCAGCAGGCCTAGACTAGGGGCGGGCTACGAGCAGTACTTC. It is translated as CASRPRLGAGYEQYF. Full variable domain (missing parts from reference TRBV28 and TRBJ2-7): DVKVTQSSRYLVKRTGEKVFLECVQDMDHENMFWYRQDPGLGLRLIYFSYDVKMKEKGDIPEGYSVSREKKERFSLILESASTNQTSMYLCASRPRLGAGYEQYFGPGTRLTVT.

This clone was counted a few times. This chain links TRBV5-6 with TRBJ1-3, with D maybe TRBD1 (6 bases). The CDR3 is 16 residues long. Germline CDR1 and CDR2: SGHDT and YYEEEE. V was pared by 5 bases and J by 2 bases, with 17 bases between. CDR3 sequence (DNA): TGTGCCAGCAGTCGAGTCGACAGGCCAACTGGAAACACCATATATTTT. Its protein is CASSRVDRPTGNTIYF.

The genes are TRBV6-4 and TRBJ2-5, with 13 bases fitting TRBD2. V was clipped by 3 bases and J by 5 bases; unmatched bases: 3. The CDR3 has 15 amino acids. CDR1 is MRHNA and CDR2 is SNTAGT in the germline V gene. CDR3 nucleotide sequence: TGTGCCAGCAGTGAACTAGCGGGAGGGTTGGAGACCCAGTACTTC. It encodes CASSELAGGLETQYF.

This clone was found once. The chain uses TRBV6-5 and TRBJ1-1; 10 bases match TRBD1. CDR3 size: 15 residues. With V trimmed by 5 bases and J by 8 bases, 11 bases remained unmatched. From germline, CDR1 is MNHEY and CDR2 SVGAGI. CDR3 coding DNA: TGTGCCAGCAGTCCCGGGACAGGGGCGACATTCGAAGCTTTCTTT. This sequence encodes CASSPGTGATFEAFF.

In this sample, this clone turned up once. The chain couples TRBV27 to TRBJ2-7; weak D call: TRBD2 (6 bases). The CDR3 spans 15 residues. Germline CDR1 MNHEY, CDR2 SMNVEV (reference sequence). With 7 bases removed from V and 5 bases from J, the gap between germline ends came to 21 bases. CDR3 DNA sequence: TGTGCCAGCATGCGGGAAGGACTATCCCGGGACGAGCAGTACTTC. Its protein product is CASMREGLSRDEQYF.

The chain is built from TRBV6-5 and TRBJ2-7, with D maybe TRBD1 (6 bases). The germline gives CDR1 MNHEY, CDR2 SVGAGI. The CDR3 has 13 amino acids. Trimming took off 5 bases at V and 9 bases at J, with 17 bases between the two ends. The DNA of the CDR3 is TGTGCCAGCAGTCCCTCACGGACAGTACGGCAGTACTTC. Translation gives CASSPSRTVRQYF.

The genes are TRBV28 and TRBJ2-5; D remains ambiguous. This CDR3 comprises 15 residues. V lost 3 bases and J lost 5, with 16 bases in between. Germline V gene lookup returns CDR1 MDHEN and CDR2 SYDVKM. The CDR3 here is CASSLGVQAGETQYF. The CDR3 region has the DNA TGTGCCAGCAGTTTGGGCGTGCAGGCCGGTGAGACCCAGTACTTC.

The V gene is TRBV2, the J gene TRBJ1-1, with D unclear. With 5 bases removed from V and 5 bases from J, the gap between germline ends came to 15 bases. This CDR3 region has 14 residues. The V gene's germline CDR1 is SNHLY and CDR2 FYNNEI. The DNA for the CDR3 is TGTGCCAGCAGTAAAGAAGGAGGAGAGACTGAAGCTTTCTTT. It specifies CASSKEGGETEAFF. The full variable domain, its missing parts supplied by reference TRBV2 and TRBJ1-1, is EPEVTQTPSHQVTQMGQEVILRCVPISNHLYFYWYRQILGQKVEFLVSFYNNEISEKSEIFDDQFSVERPDGSNFTLKIRSTKLEDSAMYFCASSKEGGETEAFFGQGTRLTVV.

As for this clone: Compared with germline, one end of the junction differs, possibly owing to a read error. The rearrangement uses TRBV4-3 and TRBJ2-5, with TRBD1 matching over 9 bases. This CDR3 region has 16 residues. Germline CDR1 reads LGHNA; CDR2 reads YSLEER. The CDR3 protein is CASSRKQGAFQEAQYF. For the CDR3, the DNA is TGCGCCAGCAGCCGCAAACAGGGGGCGTTCCAAGAGGCCCAGTACTTC.

V usage is TRBV27 and J usage is TRBJ2-1; the match to TRBD2 covers 12 bases. V was pared by 5 bases and J by 13 bases, with 6 bases of the junction left unmatched. Germline V lookup: CDR1 MNHEY, CDR2 SMNVEV (reference sequence). The CDR3 contains 13 residues. The CDR3 DNA sequence: TGTGCCAGCAGTCCGGGACTAGCGGGTAATCAGTTCTTC. Translating gives CASSPGLAGNQFF.

The chain couples TRBV18 to TRBJ2-3; TRBD2 matches 7 bases. Unmatched junction bases numbered 18, after V lost 3 bases and J lost 6 bases. CDR1 is KGHSH and CDR2 is LQKENI in the germline V gene. This CDR3 is built from 18 residues. The CDR3 protein is CASSPLPVREAGLDTQYF. The CDR3 DNA follows: TGTGCCAGCTCACCTCTCCCTGTTCGAGAAGCGGGATTGGATACGCAGTATTTT.

The rearrangement joins TRBV7-9 to TRBJ2-1; perhaps TRBD1 as D (6 bases). Germline assignment: CDR1 SEHNR and CDR2 FQNEAQ (reference sequence). The CDR3 length is 15 residues. The V and J ends lost 4 bases and 3 bases respectively, with 13 bases between them. The DNA for the CDR3 is TGTGCCAGCAGCTCCAGGGGTATAGTCTACAATGAGCAGTTCTTC. This translates into CASSSRGIVYNEQFF.

The CDR3 DNA reads TGCGCCAGCAGCCCTACCGAGGGTGAGGAGCAGTACTTC. Amino acid sequence: CASSPTEGEEQYF. The genes are TRBV4-3 and TRBJ2-7, with a weak D call TRBD2 (5 bases). The CDR3 loop spans 13 amino acids. V was shortened by 4 bases and J by 7 bases, with 14 bases between the two germline ends. Per germline, CDR1 LGHNA and CDR2 YSLEER.

The chain uses TRBV28 and TRBJ2-7, with TRBD2 matching 10 bases. The J segment lost 2 bases and the V segment lost 6 bases, leaving 7 bases of the junction unmatched. The germline V gene has CDR1 MDHEN and CDR2 SYDVKM. The CDR3 length is 15 residues. CDR3 loop: CASRLSGRGTYEQYF. CDR3 nucleotides: TGTGCCAGCAGGTTAAGCGGGAGGGGTACCTACGAGCAGTACTTC.

This clone was picked up a small number of times. This sequence joins TRBV2 and TRBJ2-7; TRBD1 might be the D (6 bases). Deletions cut 5 bases from V and 0 bases from J, with 11 bases between. The CDR3 has 14 residues. The germline CDR1 and CDR2 sequences are SNHLY and FYNNEI. The DNA of the CDR3 is TGTGCCAGCAGTTGGACAGTAAGCTCCTACGAGCAGTACTTC. It codes for CASSWTVSSYEQYF.

This sequence joins TRBV4-1 and TRBJ2-2, with a tentative D call TRBD1 (6 bases). The germline V and J ends were trimmed by 1 base and 10 bases, with 16 bases remaining between them. In germline, CDR1 is MGHRA, CDR2 YSYEKL. This CDR3 spans 15 amino acids. CDR3 amino acids: CASSQVNQGLKELFF. The CDR3 DNA is TGCGCCAGCAGCCAAGTGAATCAGGGGTTGAAGGAGCTGTTTTTT.

The V and J genes are TRBV28 and TRBJ2-2; D might be TRBD2 (6 bases). This CDR3 is 16 amino acids long. Trimming removed 6 bases at V and 4 bases at J, with 18 bases between. Germline CDR1 MDHEN, CDR2 SYDVKM. CDR3 nucleotide sequence: TGTGCCAGCAGCCCTAGTACGGGGGTTTCCACCGGGGAGCTGTTTTTT. As protein: CASSPSTGVSTGELFF.

The V and J genes are TRBV30 and TRBJ1-1; D possibly corresponds to TRBD1 (6 bases). The CDR3 totals 13 residues. Germline V gene sequence: CDR1 GTSNPN, CDR2 SVGIG (reference sequence). The V end was cut by 2 bases, the J end by 6 bases, with 13 bases between. This CDR3 is CAWSKQGIPEAFF. In DNA, the CDR3 is TGTGCCTGGAGTAAACAGGGTATCCCTGAAGCTTTCTTT.

This chain uses TRBV9 with TRBJ2-3, with D unclear. Germline-derived CDR1 and CDR2 are SGDLS and YYNGEE. This CDR3 contains 12 residues. Deletions cut 4 bases from V and 4 bases from J, with 7 bases between. CDR3 in DNA: TGTGCCAGCAGCCGTAGTGCAGATACGCAGTATTTT. Amino acids: CASSRSADTQYF.